This T cell receptor (beta chain) was identified during a study of PD-L1 blockade in urothelial cancer. Turning to the study itself: Male patients with bladder-origin urothelial cancer numbered about nine tenths of the roughly 29. A median approximately 150,000 T cells were found in blood samples.

PCRs each included synthetic TCR analog templates spiked in. The repertoire was sequenced with immunoSEQ multiplex PCR; TCRdb's copy has only in-frame clones and lacks some. The sample lists around 57,000 clones; 75% to 90% were seen once. CDR3 length equals 13 residues. Germline CDR1 and CDR2: SGHTA and FQGNSA. J lost 6 bases, V lost 5 bases, and 5 bases had no gene match. Time point given: pretreatment peripheral blood. The starting material was PBMCs, obtained around atezolizumab (anti-PD-L1) treatment. This TCR was recovered from a man between 65 and 85 years old with urothelial cancer. The rearrangement joins TRBV7-2 to TRBJ1-1; TRBD1 matches at 8 bases. The CDR3 nucleotides read TGTGCCAGCAGCCCGGGACAGGTACCTGAAGCTTTCTTT. It is translated as CASSPGQVPEAFF.